What follows is one T cell receptor beta chain and its context. In the original analysis: Reference gene primer amplification in the assay estimated nucleated cell counts. Produced via immunoSEQ multiplex PCR; TCRdb's table is partial and in-frame only. The V and J calls and clone size are taken from that table; D and trimming were inferred from the DNA. Of 150,000 to 200,000 clones listed, 80% are singletons. The CDR3 contains 14 residues. Per germline, CDR1 MNHEY and CDR2 SVGAGI. The V gene lost 7 bases and the J gene lost 0 bases, with 10 bases spanning the gap. The data originate from a study of blood T cell repertoires in COVID-19. The wider study: T cells, B-cell-depleted T cells, or PBMCs supplied cDNA or gDNA.

V is TRBV6-5 and J is TRBJ1-5; D is uncertain. The TCR originated in a man between 60 and 75 years old with acute or convalescent COVID-19. The sequenced material came from peripheral blood. As DNA, the CDR3 is TGTGCCAGCACTTTCCGGGGTAGCAATCAGCCCCAGCATTTT. It encodes CASTFRGSNQPQHF.